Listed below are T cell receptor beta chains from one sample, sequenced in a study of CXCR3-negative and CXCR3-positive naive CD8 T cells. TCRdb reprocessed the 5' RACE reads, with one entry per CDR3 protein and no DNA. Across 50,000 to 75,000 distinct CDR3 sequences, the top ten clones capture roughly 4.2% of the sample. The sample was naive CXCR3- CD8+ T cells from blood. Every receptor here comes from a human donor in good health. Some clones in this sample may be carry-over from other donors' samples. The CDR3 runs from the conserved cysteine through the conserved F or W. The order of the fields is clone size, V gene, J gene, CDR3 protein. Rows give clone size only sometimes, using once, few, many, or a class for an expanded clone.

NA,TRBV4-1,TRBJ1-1,CASSQRAGQYTEAFF
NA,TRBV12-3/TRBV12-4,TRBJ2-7,CASSLHGLAGGYEQYF
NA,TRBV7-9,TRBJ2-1,CASSSGGPHEQFF
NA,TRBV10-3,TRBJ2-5,CAIQGAGAIETQYF
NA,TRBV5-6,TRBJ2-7,CASSSDGSLYEQYF
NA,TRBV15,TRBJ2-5,CATSRELAQGFETQYF
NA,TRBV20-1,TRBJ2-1,CSARDRLTSGKDNEQFF
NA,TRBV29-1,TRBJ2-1,CSVGPGQGNNEQFF
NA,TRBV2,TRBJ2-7,CASSDGQGPSWEQYF
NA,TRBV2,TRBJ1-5,CASRGQGWPQHF
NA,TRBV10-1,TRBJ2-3,CASSEFSGLSTDTQYF
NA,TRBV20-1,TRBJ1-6,CSATPWQDNSPLHF
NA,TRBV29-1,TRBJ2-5,CSVEDPGTSVETQYF
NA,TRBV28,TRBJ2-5,CASSFSETQYF
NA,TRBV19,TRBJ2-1,CASSVTSGADWFYNEQFF
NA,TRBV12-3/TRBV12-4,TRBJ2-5,CASSFATSGKETQYF
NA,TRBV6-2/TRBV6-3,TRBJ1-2,CASGIGYGYTF
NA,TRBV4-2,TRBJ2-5,CASSQDWPGGETQYF
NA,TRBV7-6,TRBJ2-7,CASSSSRSSYEQYF
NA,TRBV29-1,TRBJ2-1,CSVLRTGSRNEQFF
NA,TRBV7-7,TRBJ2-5,CASSPAMYQETQYF
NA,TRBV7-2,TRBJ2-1,CASSLYHNEQFF
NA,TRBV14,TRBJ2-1,CASSQVLGFSYNEQFF
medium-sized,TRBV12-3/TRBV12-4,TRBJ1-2,CASSRGHGYTF
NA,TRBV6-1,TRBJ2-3,CASSEGQATDTQYF
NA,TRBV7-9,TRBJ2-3,CAGGSSTDTQYF
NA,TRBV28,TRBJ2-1,CASSLGTTYDEQFF
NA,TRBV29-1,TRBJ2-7,CSVEDPTSEQYF